The TCR beta chain under discussion was sequenced for a study of cytomegalovirus exposure and HLA in healthy donors. The sample holds a few counts of this clone. In the PCR, 60 Vbeta and 13 Jbeta primers were used. Repertoires were generated with immunoSEQ multiplex PCR, while TCRdb's copy carries only in-frame clones and drops some. This sample has about 160,000 clones, with approximately 76% found just once. Trimming removed 0 bases from V and 12 bases from J, with 12 bases in between. Germline loops: CDR1 SGHAT, CDR2 FQNNGV. The CDR3 covers 13 residues. The chain employs TRBV11-2 and TRBJ2-1; tentative D call: TRBD2 (6 bases). Sequenced: PBMCs. The clonotype comes from a man aged 55 to 69 in good health and CMV-seronegative. This CDR3 reads CASSLDWAGRQFF. For the CDR3, the DNA is TGTGCCAGCAGCTTAGATTGGGCGGGACGGCAGTTCTTC.